The 8 T cell receptor beta chains presented below share a single source sample, sequenced in a study of molecular identifiers for immune sequencing clone quantification. MiXCR, run by TCRdb on the PCR reads, gives a single entry per CDR3 protein. The sample shows under 65,000 distinct CDR3 sequences, 25% of them seen only once. Sequences were obtained from naive CD8+ T cells from blood, with Jurkat cell RNA spiked in. Subset noted: FACS-sorted CD8+CD4-CCR7+CD45RA+ naive T cells. Receptor source: a human donor in good health. Some libraries in this study had Jurkat cell RNA spiked in.

In its sample, this clonotype was seen many times. This rearrangement joins TRBV7-9 to TRBJ1-4; a weak D match, TRBD1 (5 bases). V dropped 6 bases and J dropped 8 bases, with 16 bases sitting between them. CDR1 and CDR2 from the germline V gene are SEHNR and FQNEAQ (reference sequence). The length of the CDR3 is 14 residues. Here the CDR3 DNA reads TGTGCCAGCAGGACCGGGACGGGGGAGGAAAAACTGTTTTTT. As protein: CASRTGTGEEKLFF.

This clonotype was counted ten times or more. J is TRBJ2-7 and V is TRBV6-6; D gene unclear. Looked up from germline, CDR1 is MNHNY and CDR2 is SVGAGI (reference sequence). The CDR3 consists of 14 residues. V was pared by 0 bases and J by 5 bases, with 11 bases between. CDR3 residues: CASSYSLLFHEQYF. CDR3 coding DNA: TGTGCCAGCAGTTACTCGTTACTATTTCACGAGCAGTACTTC.

This chain uses TRBV4-3 with TRBJ2-5, with 9 bases matching TRBD1. CDR3 length: 14 amino acids. Trimming at V came to 4 bases and at J to 10 bases, leaving 10 bases not matched to a gene. Germline V CDR1 and CDR2: LGHNA, YSLEER. CDR3 nucleotides: TGCGCCAGCAGCCGTACAGGGGGCCGGGAGCTCCAGTACTTC. Protein sequence: CASSRTGGRELQYF.

This clonotype has a count of ten or more. The chain uses TRBV11-2 and TRBJ2-7; 7 bases are shared with TRBD1. The CDR3 runs to 19 residues. From germline, CDR1 is SGHAT and CDR2 FQNNGV. Losses at the gene ends were 2 bases for V and 7 bases for J; bases not matched to a gene: 23. The CDR3 spells CASSLNAFLRDSWDREQYF. The CDR3 coding sequence is TGTGCCAGCAGCTTAAACGCATTTCTACGGGACAGCTGGGACCGAGAGCAGTACTTC.

Many counts were recorded for this clonotype. This chain connects TRBV4-1 to TRBJ2-3, with 7 bases aligning to TRBD1. The CDR3 has 12 residues. Germline-derived CDR1 and CDR2 are MGHRA and YSYEKL. J was trimmed by 3 bases and V by 8 bases; bases with no gene match: 2. CDR3 in amino acids: CASGTATDTQYF. The CDR3 nucleotides read TGCGCCAGCGGGACAGCAACAGATACGCAGTATTTT.

This clonotype showed up many times. The chain is built from TRBV28 and TRBJ2-7, with D possibly being TRBD1 or TRBD2 (5 bases each). With 6 bases removed from V and 7 bases from J, the gap between germline ends came to 22 bases. This CDR3 contains 15 residues. The germline V gene has CDR1 MDHEN and CDR2 SYDVKM. Written as DNA, the CDR3 is TGTGCCAGCAGCCACCGCCGGGACGGTCAGGGAGAGCAGTACTTC. Translated: CASSHRRDGQGEQYF.

The sample holds many counts of this clonotype. For the CDR3, the DNA is TGTGCCAGCAGCGTCGGACGGTACAATGAGCAGTTCTTC. Translating it yields CASSVGRYNEQFF. The rearrangement uses TRBV9 and TRBJ2-1; D gene ambiguous. The CDR3 has 13 residues. Trimming took 2 bases from V and 4 from J, leaving 7 bases between them. Germline V lookup: CDR1 SGDLS, CDR2 YYNGEE.

With regard to this clonotype: A read error may be the cause here, since a much bigger clone is one base away. This chain uses TRBV18 with TRBJ2-7; TRBD2 is a possible D gene (6 bases). The CDR3 extends over 15 amino acids. CDR1 and CDR2 from the germline V gene are KGHSH and LQKENI. The CDR3 loop reads CASSPRDLDYYELYF. The CDR3 bases are TGTGCCAGCTCACCCAGGGACTTGGACTACTACGAGCTGTACTTC.